The sequence of this TCR beta chain was determined in a study of T cells in narcolepsy. In regard to this clone: No antigen is known for it.

CDR1 and CDR2 from the germline V gene are SNHLY and FYNNEI. The CDR3 contains 15 residues. V was pared by 6 bases and J by 3 bases, with 17 bases between. Sequencing was performed with immunoSEQ multiplex PCR; in TCRdb, only in-frame clones are kept and a portion is missing. This repertoire shows 20,000 to 30,000 clones, 75% to 90% found once; its top ten account for approximately 1.3%. Notes on the study in general: Same-patient CSF and blood CD4+ T cell clonotypes included HCRT-specific and TRIB2-specific autoreactive ones.

This clonotype originated in a human donor with narcolepsy. This chain joins TRBV2 and TRBJ1-1; perhaps TRBD1 as D (6 bases). The specimen sequenced was CD45RA- memory CD4+ T cells from PBMCs. CDR3: CASRTRTAGDTEAFF. CDR3 sequence (DNA): TGTGCCAGCAGGACCAGGACAGCTGGGGACACTGAAGCTTTCTTT. Variable domain in full (rest from reference TRBV2 and TRBJ1-1): EPEVTQTPSHQVTQMGQEVILRCVPISNHLYFYWYRQILGQKVEFLVSFYNNEISEKSEIFDDQFSVERPDGSNFTLKIRSTKLEDSAMYFCASRTRTAGDTEAFFGQGTRLTVV.